What follows are 9 T cell receptor beta chains derived from one specimen sequenced in a study of T cells in Graves' hyperthyroidism and ophthalmopathy. The source material, RNA transcripts, was used to amplify TCR beta CDR3 regions. The HTBI primer set drove a first-round RT-PCR of the TCR CDR3. One entry per CDR3 protein results from TCRdb running MiXCR on the multiplex PCR reads. The data contain some 420,000 distinct CDR3 sequences, roughly 13% of them singletons. Sequencing input: blood. These TCRs come from a woman younger than 35 with Graves' hyperthyroidism.

J is TRBJ2-7 and V is TRBV12-3 or TRBV12-4, with D possibly being TRBD1 (6 bases). The CDR3 extends over 14 amino acids. Trimming left V 5 bases short and J 3 bases short, with 14 bases between. The CDR3 sequence: CASSPATGNYEQYF. The DNA of the CDR3 is TGTGCCAGCAGTCCCGCCACAGGGAACTACGAGCAGTACTTC.

This clonotype was counted ten times or more. The chain couples TRBV6-1 to TRBJ2-2; 7 bases fit TRBD2. Unmatched junction bases numbered 10, after V lost 5 bases and J lost 4 bases. CDR1 and CDR2 (germline): MNHNS, SASEGT. This CDR3 has 16 amino acids. In nucleotides, the CDR3 is TGTGCCAGCAGTTCCTCGCGGGAGTTAGCCACCGGGGAGCTGTTTTTT. Translated, it gives CASSSSRELATGELFF.

Details on this clonotype: A much larger clone sits a single nucleotide away, making a read error possible. The V and J genes are TRBV20-1 and TRBJ2-1, with 7 nucleotides matching TRBD1. The V gene's germline CDR1 is DFQATT and CDR2 SNEGSKA (reference sequence). The CDR3 spans 13 residues. Trimming removed 6 bases from V and 5 bases from J; junction bases left unmatched: 7. The CDR3 sequence: CSAEDQGDNEQFF. DNA for the CDR3: TGCAGTGCGGAGGACCAGGGGGACAATGAGCAGTTCTTC.

This clonotype was seen a few times. The rearrangement uses TRBV20-1 and TRBJ2-7; 7 nucleotides agree with TRBD1. This CDR3 is built from 13 residues. V dropped 6 bases and J dropped 6; count of bases not matched to a gene: 11. Per the germline V gene, CDR1 is DFQATT and CDR2 is SNEGSKA (reference sequence). The CDR3 nucleotides read TGCAGTGCAGGGGGACAGCTTCTAAGCGAGCAGTACTTC. It yields the protein CSAGGQLLSEQYF.

This clonotype was detected ten times or more. V gene TRBV12-3 or TRBV12-4 combines with J gene TRBJ1-5, with D hard to call. This CDR3 comprises 15 residues. Between the trimmed V and J ends, which lost 0 bases and 3 bases, there was a span of 9 bases. This CDR3 is CASSLAGDLNQPQHF. The CDR3 DNA follows: TGTGCCAGCAGTTTAGCTGGGGATCTCAATCAGCCCCAGCATTTT.

The table lists this clonotype with a few counts. The chain couples TRBV30 to TRBJ1-2; D is ambiguous. This CDR3 contains 10 residues. The germline V and J ends were trimmed by 1 base and 14 bases, with 11 bases remaining between them. Germline assignment: CDR1 GTSNPN and CDR2 SVGIG (reference sequence). The CDR3 loop is CAWSAPAITF. CDR3 nucleotide sequence: TGTGCCTGGAGTGCCCCAGCTATAACCTTC.

This clonotype was counted a few times. This chain links TRBV29-1 with TRBJ2-3; D is unclear. Trimming pared 8 bases from V and 3 bases from J, leaving 15 bases between. The V gene's germline CDR1 is SQVTM and CDR2 ANQGSEA. CDR3 length: 13 amino acids. CDR3 DNA: TGCAGCTCACGAGGTAGGAGTACAGATACGCAGTATTTT. Its translation: CSSRGRSTDTQYF.

Concerning this clonotype: One end of the junction fails to match germline, which may point to a read error. Here the CDR3 DNA reads TGTGCCAGCAGATTAGGGGGGGCCAGCGAGCAGTACTTC. It specifies CASRLGGASEQYF. The rearrangement uses TRBV12-3 or TRBV12-4 and TRBJ2-7; D perhaps matches TRBD2 (7 bases). This CDR3 contains 13 residues.

Points on this clonotype: A read error may account for a junction end that differs from germline. This chain connects TRBV28 to TRBJ2-7, with D possibly TRBD1 on 6 matching bases. CDR1 is MDHEN, CDR2 SYDVKM, per germline. The length of the CDR3 is 14 residues. The CDR3 loop reads CASSLSGRGYEQHF. CDR3 nucleotides: TGTGCCAGCAGTTTATCGGGCAGGGGCTACGAGCAGCACTTC.